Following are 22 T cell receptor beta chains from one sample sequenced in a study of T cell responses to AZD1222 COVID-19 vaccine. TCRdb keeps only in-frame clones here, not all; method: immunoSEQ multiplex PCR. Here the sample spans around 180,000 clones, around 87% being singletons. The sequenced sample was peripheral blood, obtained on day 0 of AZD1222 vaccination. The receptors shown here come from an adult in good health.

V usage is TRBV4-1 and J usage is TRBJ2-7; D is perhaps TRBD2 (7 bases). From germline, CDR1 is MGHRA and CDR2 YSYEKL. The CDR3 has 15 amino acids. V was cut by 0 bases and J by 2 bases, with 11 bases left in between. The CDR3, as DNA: TGCGCCAGCAGCCAAGAAGAGCGGGACACCTACGAGCAGTACTTC. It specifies CASSQEERDTYEQYF.

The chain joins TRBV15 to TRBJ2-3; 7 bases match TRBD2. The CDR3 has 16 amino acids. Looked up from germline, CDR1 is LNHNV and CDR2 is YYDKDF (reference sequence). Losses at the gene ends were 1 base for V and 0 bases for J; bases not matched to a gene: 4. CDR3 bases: TGTGCCACCAGCAGAGTGTGGGGAGGGAGCACAGATACGCAGTATTTT. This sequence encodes CATSRVWGGSTDTQYF.

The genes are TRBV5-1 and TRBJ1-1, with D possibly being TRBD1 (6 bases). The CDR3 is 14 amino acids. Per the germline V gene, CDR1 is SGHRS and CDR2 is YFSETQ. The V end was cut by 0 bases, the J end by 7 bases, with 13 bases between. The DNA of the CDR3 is TGCGCCAGCAGCTTGGCCCAAAGGGGGGTTGAAGCTTTCTTT. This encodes CASSLAQRGVEAFF.

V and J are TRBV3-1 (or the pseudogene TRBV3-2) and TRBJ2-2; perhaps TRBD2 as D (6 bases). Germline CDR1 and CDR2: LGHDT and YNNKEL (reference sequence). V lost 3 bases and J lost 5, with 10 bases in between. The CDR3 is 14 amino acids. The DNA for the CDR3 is TGTGCCAGCAGCCACACACTAGCAACCGGGGAGCTGTTTTTT. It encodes CASSHTLATGELFF.

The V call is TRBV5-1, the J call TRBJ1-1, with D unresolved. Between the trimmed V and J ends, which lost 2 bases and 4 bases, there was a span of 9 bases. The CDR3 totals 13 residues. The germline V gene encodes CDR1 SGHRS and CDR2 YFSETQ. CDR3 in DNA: TGCGCCAGCAGCTTTGACGGCGGCACTGAAGCTTTCTTT. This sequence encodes CASSFDGGTEAFF.

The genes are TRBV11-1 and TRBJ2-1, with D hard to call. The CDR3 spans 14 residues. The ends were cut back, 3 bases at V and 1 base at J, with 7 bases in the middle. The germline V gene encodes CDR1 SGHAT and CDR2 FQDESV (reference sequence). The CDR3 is CASSLGRSYNEQFF. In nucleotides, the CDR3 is TGTGCCAGCAGCTTGGGCAGATCCTACAATGAGCAGTTCTTC.

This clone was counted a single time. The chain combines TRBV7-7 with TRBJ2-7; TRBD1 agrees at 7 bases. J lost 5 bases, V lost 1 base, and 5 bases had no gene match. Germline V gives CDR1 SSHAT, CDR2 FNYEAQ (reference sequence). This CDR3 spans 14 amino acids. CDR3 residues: CASSLEGQFNEQYF. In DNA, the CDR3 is TGTGCCAGCAGCTTAGAGGGACAGTTCAACGAGCAGTACTTC. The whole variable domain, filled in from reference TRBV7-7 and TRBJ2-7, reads GAGVSQSPRYKVTKRGQDVTLRCDPISSHATLYWYQQALGQGPEFLTYFNYEAQPDKSGLPSDRFSAERPEGSISTLTIQRTEQRDSAMYRCASSLEGQFNEQYFGPGTRLTVT.

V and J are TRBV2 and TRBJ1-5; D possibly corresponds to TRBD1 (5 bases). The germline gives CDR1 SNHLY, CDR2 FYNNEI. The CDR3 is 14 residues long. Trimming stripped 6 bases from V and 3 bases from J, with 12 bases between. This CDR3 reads CASSSGLPNQPQHF. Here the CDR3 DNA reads TGTGCCAGCAGCTCGGGACTTCCCAATCAGCCCCAGCATTTT.

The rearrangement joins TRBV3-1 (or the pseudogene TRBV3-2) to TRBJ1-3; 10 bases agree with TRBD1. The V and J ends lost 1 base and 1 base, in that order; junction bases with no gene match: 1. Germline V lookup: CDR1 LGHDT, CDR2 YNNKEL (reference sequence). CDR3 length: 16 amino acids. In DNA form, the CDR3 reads TGTGCCAGCAGCCAAGGGGACAGGGGATCTGGAAACACCATATATTTT. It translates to CASSQGDRGSGNTIYF.

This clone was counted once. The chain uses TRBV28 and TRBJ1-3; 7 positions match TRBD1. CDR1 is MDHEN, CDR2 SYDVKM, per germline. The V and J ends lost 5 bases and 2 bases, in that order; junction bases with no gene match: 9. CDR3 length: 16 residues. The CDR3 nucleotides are TGTGCCAGCAGTCGGGGTCTTACAGGGGCTGGAAACACCATATATTTT. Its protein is CASSRGLTGAGNTIYF.

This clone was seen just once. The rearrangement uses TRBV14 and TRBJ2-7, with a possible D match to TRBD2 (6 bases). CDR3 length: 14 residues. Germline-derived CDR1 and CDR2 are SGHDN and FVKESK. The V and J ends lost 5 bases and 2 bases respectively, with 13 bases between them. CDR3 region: CASSELASAYEQYF. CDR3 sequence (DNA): TGTGCCAGCAGCGAACTAGCTTCCGCCTACGAGCAGTACTTC.

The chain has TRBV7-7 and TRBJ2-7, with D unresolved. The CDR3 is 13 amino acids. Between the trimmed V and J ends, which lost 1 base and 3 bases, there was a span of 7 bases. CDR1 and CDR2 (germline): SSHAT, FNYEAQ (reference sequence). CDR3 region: CASSLDSYYEQYF. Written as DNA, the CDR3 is TGTGCCAGCAGCTTAGACTCTTACTACGAGCAGTACTTC.

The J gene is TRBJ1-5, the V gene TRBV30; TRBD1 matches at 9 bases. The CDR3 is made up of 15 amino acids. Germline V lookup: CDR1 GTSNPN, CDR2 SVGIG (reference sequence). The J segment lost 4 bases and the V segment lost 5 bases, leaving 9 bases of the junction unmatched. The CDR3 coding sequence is TGTGCCTGGGGAGCACAGGGGGCTAATAATCAGCCCCAGCATTTT. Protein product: CAWGAQGANNQPQHF.

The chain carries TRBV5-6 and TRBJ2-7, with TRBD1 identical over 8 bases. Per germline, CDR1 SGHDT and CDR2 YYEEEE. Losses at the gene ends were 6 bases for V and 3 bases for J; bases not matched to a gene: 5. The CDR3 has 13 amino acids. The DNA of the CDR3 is TGTGCCAGCACCCGGACAGGGTACTACGAGCAGTACTTC. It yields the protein CASTRTGYYEQYF.

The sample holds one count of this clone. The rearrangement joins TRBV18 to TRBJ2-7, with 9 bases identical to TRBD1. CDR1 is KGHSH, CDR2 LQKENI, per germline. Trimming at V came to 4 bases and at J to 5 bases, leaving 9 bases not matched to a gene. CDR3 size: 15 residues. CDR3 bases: TGTGCCAGCTCACGGGGGACAGGGTACCTCGACGAGCAGTACTTC. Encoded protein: CASSRGTGYLDEQYF.

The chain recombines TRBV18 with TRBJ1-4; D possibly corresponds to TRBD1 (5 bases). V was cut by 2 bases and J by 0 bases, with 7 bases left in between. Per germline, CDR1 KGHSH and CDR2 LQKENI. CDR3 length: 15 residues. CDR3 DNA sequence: TGTGCCAGCTCACCAGGGGACGCAACTAATGAAAAACTGTTTTTT. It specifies CASSPGDATNEKLFF.

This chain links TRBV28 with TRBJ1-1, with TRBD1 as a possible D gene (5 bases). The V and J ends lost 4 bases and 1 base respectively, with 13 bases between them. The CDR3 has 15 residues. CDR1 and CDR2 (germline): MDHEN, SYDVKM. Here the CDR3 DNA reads TGTGCCAGCAGTTCCACCGGGGCTGGGAACACTGAAGCTTTCTTT. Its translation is CASSSTGAGNTEAFF.

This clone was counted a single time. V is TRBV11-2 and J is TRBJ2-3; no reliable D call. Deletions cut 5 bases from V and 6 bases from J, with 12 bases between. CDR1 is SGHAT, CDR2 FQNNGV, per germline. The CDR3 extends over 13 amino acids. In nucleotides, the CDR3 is TGTGCCAGCAGCCCACAAGCCGGGGATACGCAGTATTTT. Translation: CASSPQAGDTQYF.

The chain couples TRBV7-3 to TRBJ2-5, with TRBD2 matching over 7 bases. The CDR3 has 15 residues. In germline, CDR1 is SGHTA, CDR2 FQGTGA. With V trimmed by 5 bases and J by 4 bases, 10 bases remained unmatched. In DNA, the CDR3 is TGTGCCAGCAGCCCTGGCGGGAGTGGTGGAGAGACCCAGTACTTC. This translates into CASSPGGSGGETQYF.

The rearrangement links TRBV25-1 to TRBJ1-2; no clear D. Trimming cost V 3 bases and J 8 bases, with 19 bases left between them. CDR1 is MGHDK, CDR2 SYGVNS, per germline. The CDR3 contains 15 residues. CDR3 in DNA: TGTGCCAGCAGTGATGGAGCCTTCGGATTTATCGGCTACACCTTC. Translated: CASSDGAFGFIGYTF.

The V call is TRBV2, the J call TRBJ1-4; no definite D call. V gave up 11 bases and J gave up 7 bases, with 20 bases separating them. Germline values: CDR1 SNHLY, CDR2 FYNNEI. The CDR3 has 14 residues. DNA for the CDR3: TGTGCCTCCCGGCGGGAGGGCTGGAGTGAAAAACTGTTTTTT. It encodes CASRREGWSEKLFF.

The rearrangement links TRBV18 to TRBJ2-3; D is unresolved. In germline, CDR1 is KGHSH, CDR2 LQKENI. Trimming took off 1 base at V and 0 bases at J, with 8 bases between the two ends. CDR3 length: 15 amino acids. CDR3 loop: CASSPRGRSTDTQYF. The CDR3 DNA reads TGTGCCAGCTCACCACGTGGACGGAGCACAGATACGCAGTATTTT.